A single sample is the source of the 18 T cell receptor beta chains below, sequenced in a study of T cell repertoires in cytomegalovirus infection. TCRdb used MiXCR to reprocess the reads, holding one entry per CDR3 protein. The sample yields approximately 1,000,000 distinct CDR3 sequences, about a third seen once. These receptors have no known antigen. The sample in question was cultured CD8+ T cells from PBMCs, obtained from culture after CMV antigen stimulation. The receptors stem from a human donor in good health (CMV status not recorded). Some clones in this sample may be carry-over from other donors' samples.

This clonotype has a handful of counts. This rearrangement joins TRBV27 to TRBJ2-2; D not resolved. Germline V gene sequence: CDR1 MNHEY, CDR2 SMNVEV (reference sequence). The CDR3 runs to 11 residues. The ends were cut back, 5 bases at V and 8 bases at J, with 6 bases in the middle. Written as DNA, the CDR3 is TGTGCCAGCAGTCGGAGAGGGGAGCTGTTTTTT. Translated: CASSRRGELFF.

This clonotype appeared a few times. The CDR3 reads CASSQMEGYEQYF. The CDR3, as DNA: TGTGCCAGCAGCCAGATGGAGGGCTACGAGCAGTACTTC. The chain is built from TRBV3-1 and TRBJ2-7, with a possible D match to TRBD2 (6 bases). Trimming took off 3 bases at V and 3 bases at J, with 9 bases between the two ends. This CDR3 is 13 amino acids long. The germline CDR1 and CDR2 sequences are LGHDT and YNNKEL (reference sequence).

V is TRBV7-9 and J is TRBJ2-5; D is unresolved. Germline V gives CDR1 SEHNR, CDR2 FQNEAQ (reference sequence). Deletions cut 4 bases from V and 5 bases from J, with 17 bases between. The CDR3 runs 15 residues. The DNA for the CDR3 is TGTGCCAGCAGCTCAGCTGACCGTTCCAGGGAGACCCAGTACTTC. The encoded protein is CASSSADRSRETQYF.

The J gene is TRBJ1-5, the V gene TRBV28; D not resolved. The CDR3 runs to 12 residues. Deletions cut 7 bases from V and 7 bases from J, with 11 bases between. CDR1 is MDHEN, CDR2 SYDVKM, per germline. The CDR3 is CASTGYGQPQHF. The CDR3 bases are TGTGCCAGCACGGGGTACGGACAGCCCCAGCATTTT.

The rearrangement uses TRBV27 and TRBJ2-6, with a tentative D call TRBD1 (6 bases). Germline values: CDR1 MNHEY, CDR2 SMNVEV (reference sequence). Trimming cost V 5 bases and J 0 bases, with 23 bases left between them. This CDR3 is 20 amino acids long. CDR3 region: CASSPWTVPLWSSGANVLTF. The CDR3 nucleotides are TGTGCCAGCAGTCCGTGGACAGTTCCCCTGTGGAGCTCTGGGGCCAACGTCCTGACTTTC.

The J gene is TRBJ1-5, the V gene TRBV20-1, with D possibly being TRBD1 (6 bases). With 6 bases removed from V and 7 bases from J, the gap between germline ends came to 25 bases. In germline, CDR1 is DFQATT, CDR2 SNEGSKA (reference sequence). This CDR3 contains 16 residues. The CDR3 region has the DNA TGCAGTGCCCACCCGACAGGCCCGGCTGGGGGACAGCCCCAGCATTTT. This sequence encodes CSAHPTGPAGGQPQHF.

The genes are TRBV5-1 and TRBJ2-7; D call uncertain. This CDR3 region has 17 residues. V was shortened by 1 base and J by 1 base, with 18 bases between the two germline ends. The germline V gene has CDR1 SGHRS and CDR2 YFSETQ. The CDR3, as DNA: TGCGCCAGCAGCTTGCGGACCGATCCCTTATCGTCCTACGAGCAGTACTTC. The encoded protein is CASSLRTDPLSSYEQYF.

A note on this clonotype: Compared with germline, one end of the junction differs, possibly owing to a read error. The J gene is TRBJ1-5, the V gene TRBV7-6; D is undetermined. CDR3 size: 13 residues. Germline V gene sequence: CDR1 SGHVS, CDR2 FNYEAQ. CDR3 in DNA: TGTGCTAGCAGCTTAGATTTAGGGAAGCCCCAGCATTTT. This translates into CASSLDLGKPQHF.

This clonotype showed up just a few times. This sequence joins TRBV19 and TRBJ2-1, with TRBD2 matching 8 bases. This CDR3 comprises 15 residues. The V gene end was trimmed by 6 bases and the J gene end by 4 bases; junction bases not matched to a gene: 8. Per the germline V gene, CDR1 is LNHDA and CDR2 is SQIVND (reference sequence). The DNA of the CDR3 is TGTGCCAGTAGGATCGGTCGGGGGGGGTACAATGAGCAGTTCTTC. Translating it yields CASRIGRGGYNEQFF.

J is TRBJ2-3 and V is TRBV11-2; TRBD2 matches 10 bases. Per germline, CDR1 SGHAT and CDR2 FQNNGV. The V segment lost 4 bases and the J segment 0 bases; nucleotides outside the gene matches: 16. This CDR3 comprises 20 residues. The CDR3 coding sequence is TGTGCCAGCAGCTCTAAGGGCCTAGCGGGGGAAACTCCTAGCACAGATACGCAGTATTTT. Its protein product is CASSSKGLAGETPSTDTQYF.

V is TRBV12-5 and J is TRBJ2-5, with 7 positions matching TRBD1. This CDR3 has 12 amino acids. From germline, CDR1 is LGHNT and CDR2 FRNRAP. Losses at the gene ends were 6 bases for V and 3 bases for J; bases not matched to a gene: 1. The CDR3 region has the DNA TGTGCTAGTGGGACAGGGAAAGAGACCCAGTACTTC. Protein product: CASGTGKETQYF.

This clonotype was observed a few times. The J gene is TRBJ2-7, the V gene TRBV12-5, with a possible D match to TRBD1 (5 bases). The germline CDR1 and CDR2 sequences are LGHNT and FRNRAP. The CDR3 sequence is 14 residues long. Trimming removed 2 bases at V and 12 bases at J, with 20 bases between. CDR3 coding DNA: TGTGCTAGTGGTTTGCTTACACCCAAGGGGTCGACGTACGTC. Its translation is CASGLLTPKGSTYV.

At least ten counts were recorded for this clonotype. V gene TRBV12-3 or TRBV12-4 combines with J gene TRBJ2-5; 9 bases align to TRBD2. The trim removed 4 bases at V and 3 bases at J, leaving 9 bases unmatched. The CDR3 extends over 16 amino acids. This CDR3 is CASSYQRGDSKETQYF. The CDR3 DNA is TGTGCCAGCAGTTACCAGCGGGGGGATTCGAAAGAGACCCAGTACTTC.

V gene TRBV9 combines with J gene TRBJ1-2; the D gene is possibly TRBD1 (5 bases). Looked up from germline, CDR1 is SGDLS and CDR2 is YYNGEE. Trimming cost V 4 bases and J 6 bases, with 10 bases left between them. This CDR3 is built from 12 residues. CDR3 bases: TGTGCCAGCAGCCCGACAGCTCATGGCTACACCTTC. Amino acids: CASSPTAHGYTF.

CDR3 sequence (DNA): TGTGCCATCAGTGACCCAAATTCTGGACACGAGCAGTACTTC. Amino acid sequence: CAISDPNSGHEQYF. J is TRBJ2-7 and V is TRBV10-3; unclear D gene. This CDR3 has 14 residues. Germline CDR1 is ENHRY and CDR2 is SYGVKD. Trimming left V 3 bases short and J 5 bases short, with 14 bases between.

The chain employs TRBV6-2 or TRBV6-3 and TRBJ2-1; D not resolved. Germline loops: CDR1 MNHEY, CDR2 SVGEGT. V was clipped by 2 bases and J by 13 bases, with 12 bases between them. The CDR3 totals 12 residues. The CDR3 protein is CASSYDMRLQFF. The CDR3 DNA reads as TGTGCCAGCAGTTACGATATGAGGCTCCAGTTCTTC.

Written as DNA, the CDR3 is TGTGCCATCACTCAGACAGGGAGGAACACTGAAGCTTTCTTT. Its protein is CAITQTGRNTEAFF. V and J are TRBV10-3 and TRBJ1-1, with 7 nucleotides matching TRBD1. The CDR3 sequence is 14 residues long. Trimming at V came to 7 bases and at J to 1 base, leaving 6 bases not matched to a gene. The V gene's germline CDR1 is ENHRY and CDR2 SYGVKD.

This clonotype was counted between two and nine times. The J gene is TRBJ2-7, the V gene TRBV6-2 or TRBV6-3; the D gene could be TRBD1 or TRBD2 (6 bases each). The germline V gene has CDR1 MNHEY and CDR2 SVGEGT. The CDR3 totals 15 residues. The V gene lost 0 bases and the J gene lost 4 bases, with 13 bases spanning the gap. Written as DNA, the CDR3 is TGTGCCAGCAGTTACTCGGATGGGGGGCAATACGAGCAGTACGTC. Protein: CASSYSDGGQYEQYV.